Following are 6 T cell receptor beta chains from one sample sequenced in a study of human T cells and chemical hapten exposure. Whole blood, unfractionated, served as the material for total RNA extraction. One entry per CDR3 protein, called by TCRdb with MiXCR from the 5' RACE reads. In the table there are over 70,000 distinct CDR3 sequences, approximately 15% of which are singletons. Every receptor here comes from a female donor in good health.

This clonotype has just one count. The chain is built from TRBV12-3 or TRBV12-4 and TRBJ2-1; unclear D gene. The CDR3 length is 12 residues. Between the trimmed V and J ends, which lost 5 bases and 7 bases, there was a span of 9 bases. DNA of the CDR3: TGTGCCAGCAGTCCCTGGCGGAATGAGCAGTTCTTC. Residues: CASSPWRNEQFF.

This clonotype was counted only a few times. The J gene is TRBJ1-1, the V gene TRBV12-3 or TRBV12-4; 7 bases fit TRBD1. J was trimmed by 0 bases and V by 2 bases; bases with no gene match: 9. This CDR3 is 17 amino acids long. In nucleotides, the CDR3 is TGTGCCAGCAGTTTATCTGGGACAGTCGAGGTGAACACTGAAGCTTTCTTT. Translated, it gives CASSLSGTVEVNTEAFF.

This clonotype was seen a few times. The chain employs TRBV7-2 and TRBJ2-7, with TRBD2 matching 11 bases. Germline CDR1 SGHTA, CDR2 FQGNSA. With V trimmed by 3 bases and J by 7 bases, 5 bases remained unmatched. The CDR3 sequence is 14 residues long. DNA of the CDR3: TGTGCCAGCAGCTTGGGACTAGCGGTTACGGAGCAGTACTTC. This gives the protein CASSLGLAVTEQYF. Using reference TRBV7-2 and TRBJ2-7 for the parts outside the CDR3, the full variable domain is GAGVSQSPSNKVTEKGKDVELRCDPISGHTALYWYRQSLGQGLEFLIYFQGNSAPDKSGLPSDRFSAERTGGSVSTLTIQRTQQEDSAVYLCASSLGLAVTEQYFGPGTRLTVT.

The chain's CDR3 is CASRTGLENTIYF. Here the CDR3 DNA reads TGTGCCAGCAGGACAGGGCTGGAAAACACCATATATTTT. The rearrangement joins TRBV12-3 or TRBV12-4 to TRBJ1-3, with 7 positions matching TRBD1. The CDR3 contains 13 residues. Trimming removed 6 bases from V and 6 bases from J; junction bases left unmatched: 5.

The chain is built from TRBV12-3 or TRBV12-4 and TRBJ2-7; D possibly corresponds to TRBD2 (6 bases). Trimming took 2 bases from V and 4 from J, leaving 24 bases between them. The CDR3 spans 18 residues. CDR3 bases: TGTGCCAGCAGTTTAACAGGACTCGCGGAGGGCCAGCGGTACGAGCAGTACTTC. This gives the protein CASSLTGLAEGQRYEQYF.

This clonotype has only a few counts. V gene TRBV19 combines with J gene TRBJ1-5, with 7 nucleotides matching TRBD1. CDR1 is LNHDA and CDR2 is SQIVND in the germline V gene (reference sequence). The CDR3 is made up of 15 amino acids. Trimming took 5 bases from V and 5 from J; bases not matched to a gene: 9. Here the CDR3 DNA reads TGTGCCAGTAGTTCCCGACAGGGAGCAGATCAGCCCCAGCATTTT. Its translation: CASSSRQGADQPQHF.